This TCR beta chain was profiled in a study of beta chain features in type 1 diabetes. Study results and caveats: All four CD4+ subsets of Type 1 diabetes patients contained TCRB CDR3s that were moderately but significantly shorter. Diminished insertions and augmented deletions at VDJ junctions characterized type 1 diabetes patients. With patients and controls alike, PCR might favor shorter templates to an equal degree.

Between the trimmed V and J ends, which lost 6 bases and 4 bases, there was a span of 10 bases. The germline V gene encodes CDR1 SGHTA and CDR2 FQGTGA. The CDR3 contains 13 residues. Note on this clone: What it binds is not known.

Expressed TCRB transcripts were sequenced because the entire RNA isolate underwent reverse transcription. Profiled with immunoSEQ multiplex PCR; TCRdb holds only in-frame clones, not every one. The sample lists a few hundred thousand clones, around 20% occurring once. Sequences were obtained from naive CD4+ T cells from blood. The origin of this receptor is a woman aged 18-35 years in good health. The chain uses TRBV7-3 and TRBJ2-1, with D possibly being TRBD1 (6 bases). The chain's CDR3 is CASSLTGYNEQFF. CDR3 DNA: TGTGCCAGCAGTTTGACAGGTTACAATGAGCAGTTCTTC.